The 29 T cell receptor beta chains given below trace back to one sample, sequenced in a study of Tregs in tolerant kidney transplant recipients. The table came from immunoSEQ multiplex PCR; TCRdb's copy has only in-frame clones and leaves some out. The sample gives around 85,000 clones, approximately 90% of which show up once; about 0.3% is in the top ten. The sequencing here drew on Tregs from blood, taken before the transplant. The receptors here all came from a human donor who received a combined kidney and bone marrow transplant.

J is TRBJ2-1 and V is TRBV27; 8 bases map to TRBD2. Per germline, CDR1 MNHEY and CDR2 SMNVEV (reference sequence). J lost 9 bases, V lost 2 bases, and 6 bases had no gene match. The CDR3 is 14 residues long. CDR3 coding DNA: TGTGCCAGCAGTTTAGTGGGACTAGTCGCTGAGCAGTTCTTC. The encoded protein is CASSLVGLVAEQFF.

The chain uses TRBV15 and TRBJ1-1; D unresolved. Per the germline V gene, CDR1 is LNHNV and CDR2 is YYDKDF (reference sequence). V lost 0 bases, J lost 5 bases, and 7 bases lay in between. The CDR3 has 13 amino acids. The CDR3 sequence is CATSRDLETEAFF. Written as DNA, the CDR3 is TGTGCCACCAGCAGAGATCTGGAAACTGAAGCTTTCTTT. The variable domain in full, with the rest retrieved from reference TRBV15 and TRBJ1-1, is DAMVIQNPRYQVTQFGKPVTLSCSQTLNHNVMYWYQQKSSQAPKLLFHYYDKDFNNEADTPDNFQSRRPNTSFCFLDIRSPGLGDTAMYLCATSRDLETEAFFGQGTRLTVV.

The V call is TRBV28, the J call TRBJ2-1; the match to TRBD2 covers 9 bases. Germline V gene lookup returns CDR1 MDHEN and CDR2 SYDVKM. Unmatched junction bases numbered 8, after V lost 6 bases and J lost 5 bases. The length of the CDR3 is 15 residues. CDR3 sequence (DNA): TGTGCCAGCAGCCCTCTAGCGGGAATTGACAATGAGCAGTTCTTC. Residues: CASSPLAGIDNEQFF.

The chain uses TRBV9 and TRBJ1-4; 7 bases map to TRBD1. The germline V gene has CDR1 SGDLS and CDR2 YYNGEE. V shed 0 bases, J shed 8 bases, and the junction held 7 bases outside the gene matches. This CDR3 spans 15 amino acids. The CDR3 bases are TGTGCCAGCAGCGTAGAGCAGGGGGTCGGGGAAAAACTGTTTTTT. Residues: CASSVEQGVGEKLFF.

The CDR3 region is CASSLRLKNTEAFF. DNA for the CDR3: TGTGCCAGCAGCTTGAGACTGAAGAACACTGAAGCTTTCTTT. The V gene is TRBV5-6, the J gene TRBJ1-1; no reliable D call. The CDR3 is 14 amino acids. The germline V and J ends were trimmed by 1 base and 1 base, with 8 bases remaining between them. Germline V gene sequence: CDR1 SGHDT, CDR2 YYEEEE.

The chain is built from TRBV5-1 and TRBJ1-1; D remains unclear. Trimming removed 3 bases from V and 1 base from J, with 10 bases in between. The CDR3 has 14 residues. Germline CDR1 reads SGHRS; CDR2 reads YFSETQ. CDR3 DNA sequence: TGCGCCAGCAGCTCAGGATCCGGGAACACTGAAGCTTTCTTT. Translated: CASSSGSGNTEAFF.

The genes are TRBV19 and TRBJ2-3; TRBD2 matches 12 bases. The CDR3 is made up of 16 amino acids. J gave up 5 bases and V 5 bases, and 8 bases lay outside the gene matches. Per the germline V gene, CDR1 is LNHDA and CDR2 is SQIVND (reference sequence). The CDR3, as DNA: TGTGCCAGTAGTCCCCGACTAGCGGGAGTTGGAGATACGCAGTATTTT. As protein: CASSPRLAGVGDTQYF.

The V gene is TRBV10-3, the J gene TRBJ2-7; TRBD1 matches at 9 bases. Germline V gene sequence: CDR1 ENHRY, CDR2 SYGVKD. After removal of 2 bases from V and 7 bases from J, the junction contained 9 bases not matched to a gene. This CDR3 comprises 15 residues. CDR3 sequence: CAISEREQGALEQYF. CDR3 sequence (DNA): TGTGCCATCAGTGAGAGGGAACAGGGGGCGCTTGAGCAGTACTTC.

The chain couples TRBV5-1 to TRBJ2-3; D is undetermined. Germline values: CDR1 SGHRS, CDR2 YFSETQ. The CDR3 has 12 amino acids. V shed 1 base and J shed 2 bases, with 2 bases lying between them. CDR3 nucleotide sequence: TGCGCCAGCAGCTTGTACACAGATACGCAGTATTTT. Residues: CASSLYTDTQYF.

The V call is TRBV30, the J call TRBJ2-3, with 8 bases identical to TRBD2. This CDR3 is 14 amino acids long. Per germline, CDR1 GTSNPN and CDR2 SVGIG (reference sequence). Losses at the gene ends were 3 bases for V and 8 bases for J; bases not matched to a gene: 10. CDR3 nucleotide sequence: TGTGCCTGGAGCCGGGAGGGCTTAATAGGTACGCAGTATTTT. Protein sequence: CAWSREGLIGTQYF.

The chain is built from TRBV6-1 and TRBJ2-3, with 7 bases that match TRBD2. CDR1 MNHNS and CDR2 SASEGT come from the germline V gene. This CDR3 has 13 amino acids. V lost 7 bases, J lost 0 bases, and 1 base stayed unmatched. The CDR3 loop reads CASTSGSTDTQYF. The CDR3 coding sequence is TGTGCCAGCACTAGCGGTAGCACAGATACGCAGTATTTT.

The rearrangement links TRBV11-3 to TRBJ2-1, with D possibly TRBD1 on 6 matching bases. Germline CDR1 and CDR2: SGHNT and YENEEA. This CDR3 comprises 13 residues. Trimming took 1 base from V and 9 from J, leaving 10 bases between them. In DNA form, the CDR3 reads TGTGCCAGCAGCTTAGCCCAGGGGTTTGAGCAGTTCTTC. Its translation: CASSLAQGFEQFF.

The V call is TRBV28, the J call TRBJ2-7; TRBD2 agrees at 7 bases. CDR1 and CDR2 from the germline V gene are MDHEN and SYDVKM. V was clipped by 5 bases and J by 3 bases; unmatched bases: 7. CDR3 length: 14 amino acids. CDR3 sequence: CASSPTSVLYEQYF. In DNA, the CDR3 is TGTGCCAGCAGTCCCACTAGCGTCCTCTACGAGCAGTACTTC. The full variable domain, its missing parts supplied by reference TRBV28 and TRBJ2-7, is DVKVTQSSRYLVKRTGEKVFLECVQDMDHENMFWYRQDPGLGLRLIYFSYDVKMKEKGDIPEGYSVSREKKERFSLILESASTNQTSMYLCASSPTSVLYEQYFGPGTRLTVT.

V and J are TRBV2 and TRBJ2-5, with 10 nucleotides matching TRBD2. This CDR3 comprises 16 residues. Trimming at V came to 6 bases and at J to 5 bases, leaving 12 bases not matched to a gene. Germline lookup yields CDR1 SNHLY and CDR2 FYNNEI. DNA for the CDR3: TGTGCCAGCAGGAGCTCTAGACTAGCGGGTATGGAGACCCAGTACTTC. Its translation: CASRSSRLAGMETQYF.

This chain joins TRBV28 and TRBJ2-3, with 10 positions matching TRBD2. This CDR3 has 15 amino acids. With 5 bases clipped from V and 3 bases from J, the junction kept 5 bases outside the gene matches. The germline CDR1 and CDR2 sequences are MDHEN and SYDVKM. The CDR3 reads CASSLGLATTDTQYF. The DNA for the CDR3 is TGTGCCAGCAGTCTGGGACTAGCGACAACAGATACGCAGTATTTT.

The chain joins TRBV2 to TRBJ2-7; the D is unclear. Germline CDR1 is SNHLY and CDR2 is FYNNEI. Trimming took off 1 base at V and 1 base at J, with 5 bases between the two ends. The length of the CDR3 is 13 residues. CDR3: CASSEGQSYEQYF. The DNA of the CDR3 is TGTGCCAGCAGTGAAGGTCAGTCCTACGAGCAGTACTTC. Drawing the rest from reference TRBV2 and TRBJ2-7, the complete variable domain is EPEVTQTPSHQVTQMGQEVILRCVPISNHLYFYWYRQILGQKVEFLVSFYNNEISEKSEIFDDQFSVERPDGSNFTLKIRSTKLEDSAMYFCASSEGQSYEQYFGPGTRLTVT.

The chain employs TRBV7-9 and TRBJ2-3; no definite D call. Germline V CDR1 and CDR2: SEHNR, FQNEAQ (reference sequence). The CDR3 has 13 amino acids. V gave up 5 bases and J gave up 2 bases, with 8 bases separating them. CDR3 coding DNA: TGTGCCAGCAGCCGGGCCATCACAGATACGCAGTATTTT. Its protein product is CASSRAITDTQYF. Based on the CDR3 plus reference TRBV7-9 and TRBJ2-3, the full variable domain is DTGVSQNPRHKITKRGQNVTFRCDPISEHNRLYWYRQTLGQGPEFLTYFQNEAQLEKSRLLSDRFSAERPKGSFSTLEIQRTEQGDSAMYLCASSRAITDTQYFGPGTRLTVL.

As DNA, the CDR3 is TGTGCCAGCATTGCCGGGACAGGTGCCACAGATACGCAGTATTTT. It codes for CASIAGTGATDTQYF. This rearrangement joins TRBV28 to TRBJ2-3; TRBD1 aligns across 8 bases. Germline CDR1 MDHEN, CDR2 SYDVKM. V lost 7 bases, J lost 2 bases, and 8 bases stayed unmatched. The CDR3 extends over 15 amino acids.

V is TRBV7-2 and J is TRBJ1-1; D is uncertain. This CDR3 region has 14 residues. Trimming cost V 5 bases and J 5 bases, with 15 bases left between them. Germline V gene data show CDR1 as SGHTA and CDR2 as FQGNSA. The CDR3 spells CASSHSFWGTEAFF. CDR3 in DNA: TGTGCCAGCAGCCACTCTTTTTGGGGTACTGAAGCTTTCTTT.

The rearrangement uses TRBV6-1 and TRBJ1-6; D possibly corresponds to TRBD1 (5 bases). The CDR3 contains 15 residues. Germline V gene sequence: CDR1 MNHNS, CDR2 SASEGT. Trimming removed 2 bases at V and 9 bases at J, with 14 bases between. The CDR3 nucleotides are TGTGCCAGCAGTGAATATGGGACGGGGGGTTCACCCCTCCACTTT. Its protein is CASSEYGTGGSPLHF.

The V gene is TRBV29-1, the J gene TRBJ1-4, with D perhaps matching TRBD1 (5 bases). Trimming took 5 bases from V and 4 from J, leaving 8 bases between them. The CDR3 extends over 12 amino acids. Looked up from germline, CDR1 is SQVTM and CDR2 is ANQGSEA. CDR3 in DNA: TGCAGCGTTCGGGGGTTTAATGAAAAACTGTTTTTT. Translation gives CSVRGFNEKLFF.

The chain recombines TRBV7-9 with TRBJ2-4; the D gene could be TRBD1 or TRBD2 (5 bases each). There are 14 residues in the CDR3. The germline gives CDR1 SEHNR, CDR2 FQNEAQ (reference sequence). Between the trimmed V and J ends, which lost 6 bases and 7 bases, there was a span of 16 bases. CDR3 nucleotide sequence: TGTGCCAGCAGTTTAAACCGGGACCCTAACATTCAGTACTTC. As protein: CASSLNRDPNIQYF. The complete variable domain, with remaining parts taken from reference TRBV7-9 and TRBJ2-4, reads DTGVSQNPRHKITKRGQNVTFRCDPISEHNRLYWYRQTLGQGPEFLTYFQNEAQLEKSRLLSDRFSAERPKGSFSTLEIQRTEQGDSAMYLCASSLNRDPNIQYFGAGTRLSVL.

V usage is TRBV30 and J usage is TRBJ1-4; 12 positions agree with TRBD1. The V gene end was trimmed by 4 bases and the J gene end by 7 bases; junction bases not matched to a gene: 13. The CDR3 covers 17 residues. Germline V gene lookup returns CDR1 GTSNPN and CDR2 SVGIG (reference sequence). Here the CDR3 reads CAWTLPRDRGRGEKLFF. As DNA, the CDR3 is TGTGCCTGGACCCTCCCCCGGGACAGGGGGCGAGGTGAAAAACTGTTTTTT.

This clone appeared once. The chain has TRBV7-2 and TRBJ2-1, with 8 nucleotides matching TRBD2. V dropped 4 bases and J dropped 7; count of bases not matched to a gene: 9. From germline, CDR1 is SGHTA and CDR2 FQGNSA. The CDR3 consists of 15 residues. The CDR3 is CASSYVSSGTNEQFF. DNA for the CDR3: TGTGCCAGCAGCTACGTGAGTAGCGGGACTAATGAGCAGTTCTTC.

V and J are TRBV29-1 and TRBJ2-7, with TRBD1 matching 9 bases. Losses at the gene ends were 3 bases for V and 9 bases for J; bases not matched to a gene: 6. The CDR3 has 12 residues. Germline V lookup: CDR1 SQVTM, CDR2 ANQGSEA. The CDR3 here is CSVETGGLLQYF. Written as DNA, the CDR3 is TGCAGCGTTGAGACAGGGGGTCTATTGCAGTACTTC.

This clone appeared once. The J gene is TRBJ2-3, the V gene TRBV5-1, with a tentative D call TRBD1 (5 bases). The CDR3 consists of 13 residues. Trimming took 5 bases from V and 4 from J, leaving 11 bases between them. CDR1 is SGHRS and CDR2 is YFSETQ in the germline V gene. CDR3 coding DNA: TGCGCCAGCAGAGGGGCCAGTCCAGATACGCAGTATTTT. It encodes CASRGASPDTQYF. Filled out from reference TRBV5-1 and TRBJ2-3, the complete variable domain reads KAGVTQTPRYLIKTRGQQVTLSCSPISGHRSVSWYQQTPGQGLQFLFEYFSETQRNKGNFPGRFSGRQFSNSRSEMNVSTLELGDSALYLCASRGASPDTQYFGPGTRLTVL.

The chain links TRBV11-2 to TRBJ2-1; 10 bases align to TRBD2. The CDR3 loop spans 15 amino acids. Germline V gives CDR1 SGHAT, CDR2 FQNNGV. Trimming removed 3 bases from V and 9 bases from J; junction bases left unmatched: 8. CDR3 region: CASSLASGRGSEQFF. CDR3 sequence (DNA): TGTGCCAGCAGCTTGGCTAGCGGGAGAGGGAGTGAGCAGTTCTTC.

CDR3 sequence reads: CSEIHGGRDGPDTQYF. Here the CDR3 DNA reads TGCAGTGAAATACACGGCGGACGGGATGGCCCAGATACGCAGTATTTT. The V gene is TRBV29-1, the J gene TRBJ2-3; a possible D gene is TRBD2 (5 bases). CDR1 and CDR2 from the germline V gene are SQVTM and ANQGSEA. CDR3 size: 16 residues.

The rearrangement uses TRBV7-2 and TRBJ2-1; tentative D call: TRBD2 (5 bases). V was cut by 6 bases and J by 6 bases, with 15 bases left in between. This CDR3 is built from 14 residues. CDR1 SGHTA and CDR2 FQGNSA come from the germline V gene. CDR3 amino acids: CASRRPLGGNEQFF. The CDR3 DNA reads TGTGCCAGCAGACGCCCCCTCGGAGGCAATGAGCAGTTCTTC.